This T cell receptor (beta chain) was recorded in a study of persistence of HIV-infected CD4 T cells. In the study overall: Isolated cells were CMV- and HIV-1 Gag-responding CD4+ T cells.

The immunoSEQ assay was version 4, run in survey mode. Sequencing used immunoSEQ multiplex PCR; TCRdb keeps in-frame clones, though not all of them. Of tens of thousands of clones in the sample, about 80% were seen once. About this clone: Antigen unknown.

Cells were stimulated with CMV-infected fibroblast lysates at approximately 10 ug/mL. Sorted nonresponding memory CD4+ T cells were CD40L-negative, CD69-negative, CD45RO-high. Plasma HIV-1 RNA stayed below 50 copies/mL for at least 4 years. This TCR was sampled from an adult man with HIV who was CMV-seropositive. The sample was CD4+ T cells sorted from PBMCs after roughly 18-hour stimulation, taken from a patient who received antiretroviral therapy.

The CDR3 protein is CASSRVVNTEAFF. In DNA form, the CDR3 reads TGTGCCAGCAGTCGTGTTGTTAACACTGAAGCTTTCTTT. The chain recombines TRBV6-4 with TRBJ1-1, with D unclear. The germline gives CDR1 MRHNA, CDR2 SNTAGT. Trimming left V 5 bases short and J 2 bases short, with 9 bases between. The CDR3 contains 13 residues.